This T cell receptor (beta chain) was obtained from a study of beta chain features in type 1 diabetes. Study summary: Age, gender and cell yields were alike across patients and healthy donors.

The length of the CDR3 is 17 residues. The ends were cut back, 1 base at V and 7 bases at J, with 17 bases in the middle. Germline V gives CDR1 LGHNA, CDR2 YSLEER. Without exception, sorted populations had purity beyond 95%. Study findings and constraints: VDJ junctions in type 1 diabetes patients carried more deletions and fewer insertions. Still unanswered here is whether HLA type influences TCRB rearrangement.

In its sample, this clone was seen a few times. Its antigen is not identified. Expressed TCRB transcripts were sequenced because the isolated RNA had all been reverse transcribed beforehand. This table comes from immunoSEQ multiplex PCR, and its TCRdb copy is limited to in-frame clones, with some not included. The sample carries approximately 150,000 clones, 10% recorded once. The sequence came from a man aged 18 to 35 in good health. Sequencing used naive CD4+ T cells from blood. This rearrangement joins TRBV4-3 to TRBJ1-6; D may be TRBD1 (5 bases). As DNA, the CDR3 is TGCGCCAGCAGCCAAGCTCCCCTGGGGGGGAGCAATTCACCCCTCCACTTT. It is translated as CASSQAPLGGSNSPLHF.